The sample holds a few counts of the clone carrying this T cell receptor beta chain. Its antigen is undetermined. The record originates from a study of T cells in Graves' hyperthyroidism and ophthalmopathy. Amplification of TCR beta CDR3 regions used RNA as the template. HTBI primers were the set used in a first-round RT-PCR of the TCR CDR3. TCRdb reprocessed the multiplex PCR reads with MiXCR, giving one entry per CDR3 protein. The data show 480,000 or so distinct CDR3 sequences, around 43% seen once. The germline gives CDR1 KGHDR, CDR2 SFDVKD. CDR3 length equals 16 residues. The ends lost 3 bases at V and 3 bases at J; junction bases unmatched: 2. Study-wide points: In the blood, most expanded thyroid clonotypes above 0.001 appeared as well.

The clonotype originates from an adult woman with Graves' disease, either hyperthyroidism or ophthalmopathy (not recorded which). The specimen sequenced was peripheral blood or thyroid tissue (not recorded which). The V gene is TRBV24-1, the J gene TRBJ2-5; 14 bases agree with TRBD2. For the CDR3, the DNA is TGTGCCACCAGTGATCCGACTAGCGGGAGGGAAGAGACCCAGTACTTC. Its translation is CATSDPTSGREETQYF.